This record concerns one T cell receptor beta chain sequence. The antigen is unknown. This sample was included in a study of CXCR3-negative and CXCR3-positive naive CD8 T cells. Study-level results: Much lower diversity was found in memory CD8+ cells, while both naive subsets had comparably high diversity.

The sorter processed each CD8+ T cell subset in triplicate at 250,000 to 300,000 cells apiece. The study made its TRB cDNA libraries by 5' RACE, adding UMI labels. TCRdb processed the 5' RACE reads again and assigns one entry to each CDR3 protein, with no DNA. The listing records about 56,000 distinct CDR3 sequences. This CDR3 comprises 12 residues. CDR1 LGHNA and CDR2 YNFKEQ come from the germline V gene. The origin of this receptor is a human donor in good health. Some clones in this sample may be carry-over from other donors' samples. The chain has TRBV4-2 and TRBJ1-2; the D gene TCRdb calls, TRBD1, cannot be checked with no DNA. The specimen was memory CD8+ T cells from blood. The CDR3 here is CASSHTGDGYTF.